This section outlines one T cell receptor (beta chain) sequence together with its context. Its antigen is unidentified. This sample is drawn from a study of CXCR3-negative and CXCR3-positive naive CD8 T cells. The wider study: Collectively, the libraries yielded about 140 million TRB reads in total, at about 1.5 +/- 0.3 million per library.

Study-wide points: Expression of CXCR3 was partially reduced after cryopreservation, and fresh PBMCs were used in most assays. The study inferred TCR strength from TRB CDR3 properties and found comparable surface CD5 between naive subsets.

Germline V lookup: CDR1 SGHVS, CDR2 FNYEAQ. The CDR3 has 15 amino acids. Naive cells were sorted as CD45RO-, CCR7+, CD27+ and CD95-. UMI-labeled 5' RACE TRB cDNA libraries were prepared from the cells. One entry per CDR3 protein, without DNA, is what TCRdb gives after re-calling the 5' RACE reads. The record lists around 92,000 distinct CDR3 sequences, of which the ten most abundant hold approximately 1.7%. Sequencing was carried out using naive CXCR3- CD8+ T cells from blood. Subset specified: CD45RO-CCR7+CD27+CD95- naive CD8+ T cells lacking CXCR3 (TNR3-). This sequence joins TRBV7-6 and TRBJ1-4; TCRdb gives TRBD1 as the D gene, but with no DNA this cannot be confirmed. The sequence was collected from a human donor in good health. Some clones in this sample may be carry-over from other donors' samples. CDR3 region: CASSAPGQGEEKLFF.